The rows below give T cell receptor beta chains drawn from one sample of a study of Tregs in tolerant kidney transplant recipients. Method: immunoSEQ multiplex PCR; TCRdb's copy keeps in-frame clones and lacks some. Counted here are some 21,000 clones, more than 65% occurring once; the ten biggest clones make up about 23%. Material: CD8+ T cells from blood (PBMCs), obtained 6 months after the transplant. Receptors were obtained from a human patient who received a combined kidney and bone marrow transplant. Part of the T cell pool may stem from the graft donor. CDR3s include the opening cysteine and the closing phenylalanine or tryptophan. The order of the fields is clone size, V gene, J gene, D gene, CDR3 protein, CDR3 DNA. A D gene is named only where the DNA matches it firmly. Clone size, where shown, is once, few, many, or a class for clones that have expanded.

>few|TRBV6-5|TRBJ2-1|NA
CASSSDGSSYNEQFF
TGTGCCAGCAGTTCCGACGGGAGCTCCTACAATGAGCAGTTCTTC
>once|TRBV4-1|TRBJ2-1|TRBD2
CASSRLTSGADNEQFF
TGCGCCAGCAGCCGATTGACTAGCGGGGCCGACAATGAGCAGTTCTTC
>NA|TRBV5-4|TRBJ2-7|NA
CASSSDSYEQYF
TGTGCCAGCAGCTCCGACTCGTACGAGCAGTACTTC
>few|TRBV7-9|TRBJ2-7|NA
CASSSVPHEQYF
TGTGCCAGCAGCTCTGTTCCCCACGAGCAGTACTTC
>few|TRBV7-2|TRBJ2-7|TRBD2
CASSLGSGGSYEQYF
TGTGCCAGCAGCTTAGGAAGCGGGGGATCCTACGAGCAGTACTTC
>NA|TRBV9|TRBJ1-1|TRBD1
CASSALQGWSEAFF
TGTGCCAGCAGCGCCCTACAGGGGTGGTCTGAAGCTTTCTTT
>once|TRBV27|TRBJ2-2|NA
CASSLRVGGELFF
TGTGCCAGCAGTTTGAGAGTCGGCGGGGAGCTGTTTTTT
>NA|TRBV7-9|TRBJ1-4|NA
CASSLISVGEKLFF
TGTGCCAGCAGCTTGATTTCGGTTGGTGAAAAACTGTTTTTT
>once|TRBV7-2|TRBJ2-3|NA
CASSSSSTDTQYF
TGTGCCAGCAGCTCCTCTAGCACAGATACGCAGTATTTT
>few|TRBV7-8|TRBJ2-7|TRBD1
CASSLTRTGASREQYF
TGTGCCAGCAGCCTCACGAGGACAGGTGCTTCGCGGGAGCAGTACTTC
>NA|TRBV11-2|TRBJ2-3|NA
CASSLGQGTDTQYF
TGTGCCAGCAGCTTAGGACAGGGCACAGATACGCAGTATTTT
>NA|TRBV10-1|TRBJ2-7|TRBD2
CASTSGTIYEQYF
TGCGCCAGCACCTCCGGGACTATCTACGAGCAGTACTTC
>few|TRBV6-1|TRBJ2-7|TRBD2
CASSPGTSSHEQYF
TGTGCCAGCAGTCCCGGGACTAGCAGCCACGAGCAGTACTTC
>NA|TRBV7-9|TRBJ2-1|NA
CASSPGREVGGNEQFF
TGTGCCAGCAGCCCTGGCAGGGAAGTAGGAGGGAATGAGCAGTTCTTC
>NA|TRBV30|TRBJ1-3|NA
CAWSEGGSGNTIYF
TGTGCCTGGAGTGAAGGCGGCTCTGGAAACACCATATATTTT
>NA|TRBV29-1|TRBJ1-3|TRBD1
CSVRDRGPSGNTIYF
TGCAGCGTTAGGGACAGGGGGCCCTCTGGAAACACCATATATTTT
>NA|TRBV2|TRBJ2-3|NA
CAGRAGQSTDTQYF
TGTGCCGGCCGGGCGGGACAGAGCACAGATACGCAGTATTTT
>NA|TRBV7-3|TRBJ2-1|TRBD2
CASSLTSGTYNEQFF
TGTGCCAGCAGCTTGACTAGCGGTACTTACAATGAGCAGTTCTTC
>NA|TRBV5-8|TRBJ2-1|TRBD1
CASSVEGQHNEQFF
TGTGCCAGCAGCGTTGAGGGACAGCACAATGAGCAGTTCTTC
>NA|TRBV29-1|TRBJ2-2|NA
CSVEGLNTGELFF
TGCAGCGTTGAAGGGCTTAACACCGGGGAGCTGTTTTTT
>NA|TRBV19|TRBJ2-5|NA
CASSIMWSDETQYF
TGTGCCAGTAGTATAATGTGGAGCGACGAGACCCAGTACTTC
>NA|TRBV18|TRBJ1-6|NA
CASSPTRGGAPYNSPLHF
TGTGCCAGCTCACCCACAAGGGGGGGAGCCCCTTATAATTCACCCCTCCACTTT
>NA|TRBV2|TRBJ2-3|TRBD2
CAIGLGLDTDTQYF
TGTGCCATAGGACTAGGCCTTGACACAGATACGCAGTATTTT
>NA|TRBV27|TRBJ1-4|NA
CASKFTATNEKLFF
TGTGCCAGCAAGTTTACTGCAACTAATGAAAAACTGTTTTTT
>NA|TRBV13|TRBJ2-5|NA
CASSSGKGLETQYF
TGTGCCAGCAGCTCGGGCAAGGGGTTGGAGACCCAGTACTTC
>NA|TRBV28|TRBJ1-1|TRBD1
CASTRDREGKAFF
TGTGCCAGCACACGGGACAGGGAGGGCAAAGCTTTCTTT
>NA|TRBV7-9|TRBJ1-5|TRBD1
CASSRTGGHQPQHF
TGTGCCAGCAGCCGTACAGGGGGCCACCAGCCCCAGCATTTT
>NA|TRBV9|TRBJ2-7|TRBD2
CASSVDSAGEWYEQYF
TGTGCCAGCAGCGTAGATTCAGCGGGAGAGTGGTACGAGCAGTACTTC
>medium-sized|TRBV7-9|TRBJ2-7|NA
CASSPINRGGYEQYF
TGTGCCAGCAGCCCAATCAACAGGGGAGGCTACGAGCAGTACTTC
>once|TRBV7-9|TRBJ2-7|NA
CASSFGRATYEQYF
TGTGCCAGCAGCTTCGGCAGGGCCACCTACGAGCAGTACTTC
>NA|TRBV13|TRBJ2-1|NA
CASSPDRYNEQFF
TGTGCCAGCAGCCCCGACAGGTACAATGAGCAGTTCTTC
>NA|TRBV13|TRBJ2-7|NA
CASSLGRSIDEQYF
TGTGCCAGCAGCTTAGGCAGGTCTATCGACGAGCAGTACTTC
>NA|TRBV27|TRBJ2-1|NA
CASSLVAELYNEQFF
TGTGCCAGCAGTTTAGTAGCGGAGCTGTACAATGAGCAGTTCTTC
>NA|TRBV9|TRBJ2-1|NA
CASSVDSNEQFF
TGTGCCAGCAGCGTAGATTCGAATGAGCAGTTCTTC
>once|TRBV11-3|TRBJ2-1|TRBD2
CASSPGGRFEQFF
TGTGCCAGCAGCCCTGGCGGGAGGTTTGAGCAGTTCTTC
>few|TRBV2|TRBJ1-2|NA
CATRSGRRIGYTF
TGTGCCACCCGATCTGGGCGTCGGATAGGCTACACCTTC
>NA|TRBV15|TRBJ2-7|NA
CATSRAGSEQYF
TGTGCCACCAGCAGAGCCGGGAGCGAGCAGTACTTC
>NA|TRBV18|TRBJ1-5|NA
CASSPEPGFNQPQHF
TGTGCCAGCTCACCTGAGCCGGGGTTCAATCAGCCCCAGCATTTT
>NA|TRBV19|TRBJ2-3|TRBD1
CASSSFEGDRGTDTQYF
TGTGCCAGTAGCTCGTTCGAGGGGGACAGGGGAACAGATACGCAGTATTTT
>NA|TRBV5-5|TRBJ2-7|NA
CASSLIDLALLFTYEQYF
TGTGCCAGCAGCCTCATCGACTTGGCCCTATTATTCACCTACGAGCAGTACTTC
>NA|TRBV7-8|TRBJ2-7|NA
CASIDSARSYEQYF
TGTGCCAGCATCGACAGTGCCCGCTCCTACGAGCAGTACTTC
>NA|TRBV4-3|TRBJ1-1|NA
CASSPFGTPNTEAFF
TGCGCCAGCAGCCCTTTCGGGACACCGAACACTGAAGCTTTCTTT
>NA|TRBV4-3|TRBJ1-3|TRBD1
CASSQTGAGNTIYF
TGCGCCAGCAGCCAAACAGGGGCAGGAAACACCATATATTTT
>NA|TRBV4-1|TRBJ1-6|NA
CASSYGHLSGSYNSPLHF
TGCGCCAGCAGTTACGGACACCTTTCTGGGTCCTATAATTCCCCCCTCCACTTT
>NA|TRBV7-9|TRBJ1-5|NA
CASSLGTDPQHF
TGTGCCAGCAGCTTAGGGACTGATCCCCAGCATTTT
>NA|TRBV2|TRBJ1-1|NA
CASTPPYSPSAEAFF
TGTGCCAGCACACCCCCATACAGCCCGTCGGCTGAAGCTTTCTTT
>NA|TRBV11-2|TRBJ1-2|NA
CASSLDQGLYGYTF
TGTGCCAGCAGCTTGGACCAGGGTCTCTATGGCTACACCTTC